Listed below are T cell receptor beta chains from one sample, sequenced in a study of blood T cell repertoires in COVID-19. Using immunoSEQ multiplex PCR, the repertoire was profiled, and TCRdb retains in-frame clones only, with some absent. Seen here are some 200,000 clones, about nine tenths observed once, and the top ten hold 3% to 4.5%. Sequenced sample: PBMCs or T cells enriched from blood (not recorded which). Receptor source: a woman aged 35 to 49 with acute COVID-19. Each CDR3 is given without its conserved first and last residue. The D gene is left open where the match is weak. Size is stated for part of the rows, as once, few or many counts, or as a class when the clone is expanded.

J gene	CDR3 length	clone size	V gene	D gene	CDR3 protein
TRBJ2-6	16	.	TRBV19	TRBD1	ASSISDRGRGGANVLT
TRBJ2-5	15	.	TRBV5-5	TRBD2	ASSLAAAGGQGKTQY
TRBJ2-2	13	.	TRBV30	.	AWSVWDKATGELF
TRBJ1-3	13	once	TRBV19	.	ASSGTDSSGNTIY
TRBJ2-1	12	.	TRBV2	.	ASSPISSYNEQF
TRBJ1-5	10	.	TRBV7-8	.	ASSQPNQPQH
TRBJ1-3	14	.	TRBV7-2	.	ASSLEAQISGNTIY
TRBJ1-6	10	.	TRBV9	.	ASSADNSPLH
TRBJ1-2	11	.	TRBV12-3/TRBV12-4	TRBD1	ASSPGTAYGYT
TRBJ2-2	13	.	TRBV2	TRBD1	ASISGTGMAGELF
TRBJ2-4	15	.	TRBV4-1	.	ASSQGRGGLAKNIQY
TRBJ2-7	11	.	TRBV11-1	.	ASSPGVRDEQY
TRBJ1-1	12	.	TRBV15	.	ATSRDRGHSEAF
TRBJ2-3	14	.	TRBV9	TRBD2	ASSEGTSGGTDTQY
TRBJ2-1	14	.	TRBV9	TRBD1	ASSVQGQGAYNEQF
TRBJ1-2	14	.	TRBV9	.	ASSVVSGVNIYGYT
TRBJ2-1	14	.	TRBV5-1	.	ASSYNPGVSYNEQF
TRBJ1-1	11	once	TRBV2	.	ASSVGVYSEAF
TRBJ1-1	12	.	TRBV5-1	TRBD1	ASSLEGQGTEAF
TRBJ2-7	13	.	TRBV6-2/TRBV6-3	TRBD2	ASSSPGLASYEQY
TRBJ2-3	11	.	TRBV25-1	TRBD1	ASSGDSRNTQY
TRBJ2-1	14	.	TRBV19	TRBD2	ASKRERGASYNEQF
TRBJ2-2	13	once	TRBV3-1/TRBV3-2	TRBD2	ASSRGTSGTGELF
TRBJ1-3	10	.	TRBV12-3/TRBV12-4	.	ASSSLGNTIY
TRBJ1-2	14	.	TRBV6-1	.	ASSEIVWGTNYGYT
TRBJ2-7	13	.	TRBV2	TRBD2	ASSPSGGDSYEQY
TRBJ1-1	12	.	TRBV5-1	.	ASSAGHENTEAF
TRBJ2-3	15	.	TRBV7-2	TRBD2	ASTSGGTSGRTDTQY
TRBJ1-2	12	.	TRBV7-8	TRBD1	ASSPRQGRYGYT
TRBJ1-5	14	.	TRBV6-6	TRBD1	ASSYGTGRSNQPQH
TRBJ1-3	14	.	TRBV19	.	ASSIARAMFGNTIY
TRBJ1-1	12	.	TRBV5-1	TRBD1	ASSSGQPNTEAF
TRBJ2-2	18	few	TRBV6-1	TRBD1	ASSGWLGRGLALGTGELF
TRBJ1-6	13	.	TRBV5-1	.	ASSLAGTGRSPLH
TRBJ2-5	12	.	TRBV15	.	ATSRERGGETQY
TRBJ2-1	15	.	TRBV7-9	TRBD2	ASSFPPGLAKYNEQF
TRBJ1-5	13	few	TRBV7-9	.	ASSSERGFNQPQH